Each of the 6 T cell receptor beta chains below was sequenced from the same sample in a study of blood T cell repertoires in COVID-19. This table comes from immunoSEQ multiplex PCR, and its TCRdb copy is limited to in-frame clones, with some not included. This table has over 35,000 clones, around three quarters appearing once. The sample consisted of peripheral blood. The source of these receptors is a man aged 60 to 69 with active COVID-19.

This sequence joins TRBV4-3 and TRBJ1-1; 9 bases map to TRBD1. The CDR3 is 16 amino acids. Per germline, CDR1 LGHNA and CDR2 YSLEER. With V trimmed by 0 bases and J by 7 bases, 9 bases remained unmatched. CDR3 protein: CASSQEGGTGRLEAFF. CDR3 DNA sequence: TGCGCCAGCAGCCAAGAGGGGGGGACAGGGAGACTTGAAGCTTTCTTT.

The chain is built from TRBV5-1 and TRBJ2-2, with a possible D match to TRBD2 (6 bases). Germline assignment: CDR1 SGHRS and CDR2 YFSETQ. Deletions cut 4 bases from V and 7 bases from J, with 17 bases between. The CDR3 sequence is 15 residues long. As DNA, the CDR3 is TGCGCCAGCAGCCCCCGCGGAGGGTACAGCGGGGAGCTGTTTTTT. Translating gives CASSPRGGYSGELFF.

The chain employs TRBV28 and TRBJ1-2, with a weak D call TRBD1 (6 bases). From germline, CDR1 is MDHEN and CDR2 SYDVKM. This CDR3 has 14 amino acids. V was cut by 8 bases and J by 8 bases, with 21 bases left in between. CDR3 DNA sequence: TGTGCCAGCCTTAGGGGGAGGGCCGAGGGAGGCTACACCTTC. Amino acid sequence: CASLRGRAEGGYTF.

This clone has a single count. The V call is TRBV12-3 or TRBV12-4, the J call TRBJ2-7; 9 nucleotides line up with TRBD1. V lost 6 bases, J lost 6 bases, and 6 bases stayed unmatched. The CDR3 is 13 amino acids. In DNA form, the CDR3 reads TGTGCCAGCAGCACCGGGACAGGGCTCGAGCAGTACTTC. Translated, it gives CASSTGTGLEQYF.

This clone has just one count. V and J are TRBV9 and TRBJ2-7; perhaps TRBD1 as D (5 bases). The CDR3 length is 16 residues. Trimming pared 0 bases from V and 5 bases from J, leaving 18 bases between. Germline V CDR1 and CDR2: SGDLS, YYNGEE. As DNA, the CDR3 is TGTGCCAGCAGCGTAGAAGGGGTCAGTAGGGCCAACGAGCAGTACTTC. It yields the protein CASSVEGVSRANEQYF.

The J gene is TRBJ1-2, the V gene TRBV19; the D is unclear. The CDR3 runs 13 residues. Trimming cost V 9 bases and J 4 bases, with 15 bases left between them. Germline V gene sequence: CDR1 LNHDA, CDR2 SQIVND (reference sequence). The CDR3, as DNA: TGTGCCAGCGAGGCGGTCGTCGGCTATGGCTACACCTTC. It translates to CASEAVVGYGYTF.